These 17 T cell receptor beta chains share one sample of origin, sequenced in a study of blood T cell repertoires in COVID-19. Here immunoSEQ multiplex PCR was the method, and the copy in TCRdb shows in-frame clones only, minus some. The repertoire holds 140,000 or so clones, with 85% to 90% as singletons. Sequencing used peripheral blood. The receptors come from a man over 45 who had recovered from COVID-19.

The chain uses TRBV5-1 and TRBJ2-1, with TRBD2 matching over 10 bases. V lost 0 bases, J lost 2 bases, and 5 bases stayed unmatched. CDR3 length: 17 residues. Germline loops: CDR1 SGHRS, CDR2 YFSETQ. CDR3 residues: CASSLEGTSAPYNEQFF. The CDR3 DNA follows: TGCGCCAGCAGCTTGGAAGGGACTAGCGCACCCTACAATGAGCAGTTCTTC. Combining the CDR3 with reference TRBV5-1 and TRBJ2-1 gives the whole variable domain KAGVTQTPRYLIKTRGQQVTLSCSPISGHRSVSWYQQTPGQGLQFLFEYFSETQRNKGNFPGRFSGRQFSNSRSEMNVSTLELGDSALYLCASSLEGTSAPYNEQFFGPGTRLTVL.

The CDR3 is CASSTGTGPRSREKLFF. CDR3 DNA sequence: TGTGCCAGTAGTACCGGGACAGGCCCCAGGTCTCGGGAAAAACTGTTTTTT. The genes are TRBV19 and TRBJ1-4; 8 nucleotides agree with TRBD1. Germline assignment: CDR1 LNHDA and CDR2 SQIVND (reference sequence). The CDR3 consists of 17 residues. Trimming took 4 bases from V and 8 from J; bases not matched to a gene: 15.

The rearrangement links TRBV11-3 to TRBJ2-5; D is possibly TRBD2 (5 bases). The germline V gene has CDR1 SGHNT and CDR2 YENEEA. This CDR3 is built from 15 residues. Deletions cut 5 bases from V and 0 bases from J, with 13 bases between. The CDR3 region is CASSTGLRDQETQYF. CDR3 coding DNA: TGTGCCAGCAGCACGGGGTTGAGGGACCAAGAGACCCAGTACTTC. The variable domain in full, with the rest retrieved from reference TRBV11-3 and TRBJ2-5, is EAGVVQSPRYKIIEKKQPVAFWCNPISGHNTLYWYLQNLGQGPELLIRYENEEAVDDSQLPKDRFSAERLKGVDSTLKIQPAELGDSAVYLCASSTGLRDQETQYFGPGTRLLVL.

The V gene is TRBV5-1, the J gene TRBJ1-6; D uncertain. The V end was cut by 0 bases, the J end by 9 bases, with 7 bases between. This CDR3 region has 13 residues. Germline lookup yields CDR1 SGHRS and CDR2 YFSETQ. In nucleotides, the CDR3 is TGCGCCAGCAGCTTGGCCGTTGTTTCACCCCTCCACTTT. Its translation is CASSLAVVSPLHF.

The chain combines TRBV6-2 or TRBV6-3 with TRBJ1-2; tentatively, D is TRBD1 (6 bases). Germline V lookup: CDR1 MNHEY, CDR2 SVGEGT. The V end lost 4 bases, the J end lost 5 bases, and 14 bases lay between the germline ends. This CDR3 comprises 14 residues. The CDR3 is CASSFGRGLYGYTF. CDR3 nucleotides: TGTGCCAGCAGTTTTGGCAGGGGATTATATGGCTACACCTTC.

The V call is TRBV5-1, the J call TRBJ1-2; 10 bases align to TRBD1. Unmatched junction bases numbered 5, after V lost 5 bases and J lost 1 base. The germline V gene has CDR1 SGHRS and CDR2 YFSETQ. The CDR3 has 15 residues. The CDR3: CASRRTGGDNYGYTF. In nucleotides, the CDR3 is TGCGCCAGCAGGAGGACAGGGGGGGATAACTATGGCTACACCTTC.

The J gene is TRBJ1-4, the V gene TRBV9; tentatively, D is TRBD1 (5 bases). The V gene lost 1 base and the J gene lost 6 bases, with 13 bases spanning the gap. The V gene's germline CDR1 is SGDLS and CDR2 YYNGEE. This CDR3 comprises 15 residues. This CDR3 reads CASSVTAGWDEKLFF. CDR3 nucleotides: TGTGCCAGCAGCGTAACGGCAGGGTGGGATGAAAAACTGTTTTTT.

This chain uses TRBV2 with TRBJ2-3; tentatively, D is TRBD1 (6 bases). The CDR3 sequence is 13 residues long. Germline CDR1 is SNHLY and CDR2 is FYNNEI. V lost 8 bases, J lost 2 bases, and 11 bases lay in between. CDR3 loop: CASQGWDTDTQYF. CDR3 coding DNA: TGTGCCAGCCAGGGGTGGGACACAGATACGCAGTATTTT.

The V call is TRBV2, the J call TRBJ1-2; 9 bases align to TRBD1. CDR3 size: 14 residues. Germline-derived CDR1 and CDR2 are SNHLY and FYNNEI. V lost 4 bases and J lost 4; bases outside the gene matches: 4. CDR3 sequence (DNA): TGTGCCAGCAGTGGGGACAGGGAAACCTATGGCTACACCTTC. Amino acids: CASSGDRETYGYTF. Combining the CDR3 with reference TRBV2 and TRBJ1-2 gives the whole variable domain EPEVTQTPSHQVTQMGQEVILRCVPISNHLYFYWYRQILGQKVEFLVSFYNNEISEKSEIFDDQFSVERPDGSNFTLKIRSTKLEDSAMYFCASSGDRETYGYTFGSGTRLTVV.

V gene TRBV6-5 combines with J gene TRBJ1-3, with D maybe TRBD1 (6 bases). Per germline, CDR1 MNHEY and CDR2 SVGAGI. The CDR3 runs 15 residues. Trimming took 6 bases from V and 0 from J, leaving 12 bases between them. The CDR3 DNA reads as TGTGCCAGCAGCGCAGGACAGAGCTCTGGAAACACCATATATTTT. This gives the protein CASSAGQSSGNTIYF.

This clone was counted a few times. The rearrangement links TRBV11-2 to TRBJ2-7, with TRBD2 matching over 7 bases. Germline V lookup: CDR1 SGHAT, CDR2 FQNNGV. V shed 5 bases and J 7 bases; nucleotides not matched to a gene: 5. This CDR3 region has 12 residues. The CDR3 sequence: CASSPLAGEQYF. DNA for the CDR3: TGTGCCAGCAGCCCCTTAGCGGGTGAGCAGTACTTC.

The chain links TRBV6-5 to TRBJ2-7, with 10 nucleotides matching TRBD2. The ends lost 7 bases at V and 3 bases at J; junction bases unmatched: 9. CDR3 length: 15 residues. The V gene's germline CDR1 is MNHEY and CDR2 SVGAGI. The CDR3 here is CASKPAGGPYYEQYF. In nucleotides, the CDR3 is TGTGCCAGCAAACCAGCGGGGGGGCCGTACTACGAGCAGTACTTC.

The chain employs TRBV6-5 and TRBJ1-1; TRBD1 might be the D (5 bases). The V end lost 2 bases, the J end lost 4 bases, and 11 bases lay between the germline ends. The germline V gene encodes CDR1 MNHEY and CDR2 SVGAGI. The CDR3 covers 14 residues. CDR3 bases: TGTGCCAGCAGTTACCAGGGACTTGGCACTGAAGCTTTCTTT. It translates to CASSYQGLGTEAFF.

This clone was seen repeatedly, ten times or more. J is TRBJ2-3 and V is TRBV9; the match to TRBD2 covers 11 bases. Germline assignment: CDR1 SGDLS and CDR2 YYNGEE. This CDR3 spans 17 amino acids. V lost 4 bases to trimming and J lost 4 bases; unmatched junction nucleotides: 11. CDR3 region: CASSLRTSGFSSDTQYF. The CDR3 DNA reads TGTGCCAGCAGCCTTAGGACTAGCGGGTTCTCCTCAGATACGCAGTATTTT.

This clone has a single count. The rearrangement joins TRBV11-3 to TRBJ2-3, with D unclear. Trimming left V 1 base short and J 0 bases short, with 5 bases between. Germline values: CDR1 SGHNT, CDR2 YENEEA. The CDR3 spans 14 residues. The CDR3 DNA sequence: TGTGCCAGCAGCTTAGTTCAGAGCACAGATACGCAGTATTTT. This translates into CASSLVQSTDTQYF.

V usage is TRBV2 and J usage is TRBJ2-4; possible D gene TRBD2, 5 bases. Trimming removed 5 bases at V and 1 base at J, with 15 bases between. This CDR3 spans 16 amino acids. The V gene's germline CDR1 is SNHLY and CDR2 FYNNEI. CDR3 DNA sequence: TGTGCCAGCAGTTGGCTTGATGGCGGGGCCAAAAACATTCAGTACTTC. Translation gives CASSWLDGGAKNIQYF.

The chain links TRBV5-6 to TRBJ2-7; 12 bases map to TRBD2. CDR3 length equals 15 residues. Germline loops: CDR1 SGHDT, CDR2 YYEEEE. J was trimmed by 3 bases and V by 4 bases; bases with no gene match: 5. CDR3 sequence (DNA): TGTGCCAGCAGCCCCCGACTAGCGGGGGACTACGAGCAGTACTTC. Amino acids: CASSPRLAGDYEQYF.